In its sample, the clone carrying this TCR beta chain was seen many times. Antigen unknown. This entry comes from a study of spatial heterogeneity in lung cancer. For the study at large: Matched bulk RNA-seq provided a T cell module score, and TCR transcript counts in tumor regions correlated strongly with it. Study conclusions and caveats: Mutation tallies in tumors tracked expanded intratumoral alpha and beta TCR counts.

TCRdb redid the calling of the 5' RACE reads with MiXCR, one entry per CDR3 protein. Found here are 15,000 to 20,000 distinct CDR3 sequences, 6.5% to 8.5% of them singletons; the top ten hold about 23%. Regarding time point: sample taken at primary tumor resection. No cell sorting; template was whole RNA from tumor, lung tissue or PBMC. This sequence was found in a male donor with early-stage non-small cell lung cancer. The source material was lung tumor tissue, sampled at surgery.

This chain's CDR3 is CASSFPQGNSPLHF. DNA for the CDR3: TGTGCCAGCAGTTTCCCACAGGGAAATTCACCCCTCCACTTT. The chain recombines TRBV28 with TRBJ1-6; D perhaps matches TRBD1 (6 bases). The length of the CDR3 is 14 residues. Looked up from germline, CDR1 is MDHEN and CDR2 is SYDVKM. V was pared by 3 bases and J by 7 bases, with 10 bases between.